The T cell receptor (beta chain) described here comes from a study of tumor-infiltrating lymphocytes in primary liver carcinoma (dated by TCRdb to about 2017). At the level of the whole study: Of the five patients (three men and two women, aged 30 to 69 years), four had hepatocellular carcinoma and one had combined HCC and intrahepatic cholangiocarcinoma. To link TCRbeta repertoire diversity with the local molecular phenotype, the 25 or so tumor region samples were profiled using Agilent mRNA microarrays. Technical replicate repertoires showed high reproducibility, with mean shared-clone rates around 0.9 and correlation coefficients above 0.95. A total of about 35 specimens from 5 patients, comprising 25 or so tumor regions, 5 adjacent noncancerous liver tissues and 5 peripheral blood samples, were covered by TCRbeta repertoire sequencing. The tumors of the five patients were staged as T1-T3 N0M0, with maximum diameters ranging from roughly 4 to 10 cm. Each sample produced roughly 3.65 to 8 million productive TCRbeta reads, and read depth showed no significant difference between tissue types. The study combined TCRbeta repertoire sequencing, expression microarrays and whole-exome sequencing across five regions of each liver tumor, with adjacent normal tissue and blood. Overall study results and their limits: Only about 8-24% of top clones were present in all five regions of a tumor, suggesting spatial heterogeneity of tumor-infiltrating T cells. A significantly larger repertoire fraction was made up by the top 250 clones in tumors than in blood (p = 0.039). Only the TCR beta chain was sequenced, so true repertoire diversity is likely underestimated because unpaired alpha chains were not captured. Repertoire overlap was found to be higher between tumor regions (mean about 36%) than between tumor-adjacent (about 17%) or tumor-blood (14%) pairs, consistent with antigen-driven expansion. Because the samples were bulk and unsorted, CD4+ and CD8+ T cell repertoires could not be compared. The study included only a few patients, and the authors note findings should be validated in a larger study.

As to this clonotype: What antigen it recognizes has not been identified. Compared with germline, one end of the junction differs, possibly owing to a read error.

TCRbeta-specific cDNA was reverse-transcribed from about 0.45 ug total RNA using a constant-region primer and ProtoScript II reverse transcriptase. The TCRbeta libraries were prepared through three rounds of nested multiplex PCR following a slightly modified ARM-PCR procedure. Multiplex TRBV1-TRBV30 forward primers and a Cbeta reverse primer were used in the first two PCR rounds, each of which was run for around 9 cycles. Sample barcodes and Illumina adapters were added in a final 25-cycle PCR with Deep VentR polymerase. Before sequencing, amplicons between 200 and 500 bp were purified from gel using a QIAquick gel extraction kit. TCRbeta amplicons were sequenced on an Illumina HiSeq 2500 with 250-bp paired-end reads. The paper's processing steps were these. Quality trimming of reads was performed with Trimmomatic v0.33, and paired reads were merged with FLASH v1.2.11 so that full CDR3 sequences could be recovered. V, D and J germline segments were assigned to the rearranged TCRbeta sequences by MiGEC v1.2.1b. Clonotype statistics and Shannon-Wiener diversity indices were calculated with VDJtools v1.0.0. Except for diversity analysis, only the 250 most abundant clonotypes of each sample were used in subsequent analyses to reduce sampling bias. Clones were called with MiXCR by TCRdb after fastp trimmed the public reads at Q25, and only in-frame beta chains were retained. One record per CDR3 amino acid sequence lists the most common genes and DNA. TCRdb, not the original authors, processed these V and J calls. This sample gives 50,000 to 70,000 distinct CDR3 sequences in total; about three quarters of them show up just once. The top ten clones comprise roughly three fifths of the sample.

Total RNA and DNA were co-extracted from about 19-30 mg of bulk tissue with the AllPrep DNA/RNA mini kit, without cell sorting. Surgical resection was performed in China between late 2015 and 2016 on about 5 patients with histopathologically diagnosed primary liver carcinoma. Chronic HBV infection was present in the patients, and the patients were treatment-naive at sampling. Five spatially separated regions were sampled from each tumor: the superior, inferior, left-lateral and right-lateral poles, plus the tumor centre. More than 85% viable tumor cells were found by histology in every tumor sample. Fresh tumor and adjacent tissue pieces were bisected; one half was stored in RNAlater at -80°C, the other sent for histology. Per the germline V gene, ENHRY is the CDR1 and SYGVKD is the CDR2. From its cysteine to its phenylalanine, the CDR3 spans 14 amino acids. Only the CDR3 DNA stays, 42 bases, in frame from base 1.

Specimen: liver tumor tissue from sampling region 2. The cell subset or site label for this specimen denotes: tumor region T2, inferior pole. Recombination joined TRBV10-3 with TRBJ2-2, and perhaps TRBD2 as D gene, on 6 matching bases. The clonotype originates from a man aged 40-55 years with primary liver carcinoma and hepatitis B virus infection. This receptor has the CDR3 CAIRERDNTGGLFF. The sequenced DNA: TGTGCCATCAGGGAGCGAGACAACACCGGGGGGCTGTTTTTT.